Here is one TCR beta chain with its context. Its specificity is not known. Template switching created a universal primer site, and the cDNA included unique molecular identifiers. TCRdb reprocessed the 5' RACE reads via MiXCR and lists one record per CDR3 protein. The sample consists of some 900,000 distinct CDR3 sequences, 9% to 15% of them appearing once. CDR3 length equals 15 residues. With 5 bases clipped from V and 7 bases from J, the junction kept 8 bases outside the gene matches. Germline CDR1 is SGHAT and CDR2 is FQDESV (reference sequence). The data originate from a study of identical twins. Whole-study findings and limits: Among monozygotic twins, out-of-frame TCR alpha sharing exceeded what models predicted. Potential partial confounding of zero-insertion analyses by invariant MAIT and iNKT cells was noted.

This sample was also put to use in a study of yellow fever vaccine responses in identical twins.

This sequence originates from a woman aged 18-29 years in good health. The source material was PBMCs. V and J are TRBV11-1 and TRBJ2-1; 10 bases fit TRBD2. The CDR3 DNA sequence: TGTGCCAGCAGCGGGGAGGGACTAGCGAGGAATGAGCAGTTCTTC. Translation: CASSGEGLARNEQFF.